A selection of T cell receptor beta chains follows, all from one sample in a study of blood T cell repertoires in COVID-19. Some clones are missing from TCRdb's copy, which holds only in-frame ones; the method was immunoSEQ multiplex PCR. In the table there are approximately 170,000 clones, around 84% of which are singletons. The sample consisted of peripheral blood. Every receptor here comes from a woman at least 80 years old with COVID-19, enrolled during active disease. Both conserved end residues are part of each CDR3. A D gene is named only where the DNA matches it firmly. Clone size is not always given. Where it is, it says once, few, many or a class for expanded clones.

size,V,J,D,CDR3,DNA
NA,TRBV6-5,TRBJ1-3,NA,CASTPRQGSGNTIYF,TGTGCCAGCACGCCCAGGCAAGGCTCTGGAAACACCATATATTTT
NA,TRBV12-2,TRBJ2-5,NA,CASRIYRGLLETQYF,TGTGCAAGTCGCATTTACAGGGGGTTGTTAGAGACCCAGTACTTC
NA,TRBV7-3,TRBJ1-6,NA,CASSVSQGSPLHF,TGTGCCAGCAGCGTCTCCCAGGGTTCACCCCTCCACTTT
NA,TRBV28,TRBJ1-2,NA,CASRFAQGLSYGYTF,TGTGCCAGCAGGTTCGCACAGGGCCTCTCCTATGGCTACACCTTC
NA,TRBV7-2,TRBJ2-7,NA,CASSPGWQVVSYEQYF,TGTGCCAGCAGCCCCGGCTGGCAGGTAGTCTCCTACGAGCAGTACTTC
NA,TRBV10-3,TRBJ2-7,TRBD2,CAIRNTSGSLEQYF,TGTGCCATCAGAAATACTAGCGGGAGTCTCGAGCAGTACTTC
few,TRBV19,TRBJ1-1,TRBD1,CASSTRTGRNTEAFF,TGTGCCAGTAGTACCAGGACAGGGAGGAACACTGAAGCTTTCTTT
once,TRBV7-9,TRBJ2-5,NA,CASSLGERVPQETQYF,TGTGCCAGCAGCTTGGGTGAGCGGGTTCCGCAAGAGACCCAGTACTTC
NA,TRBV19,TRBJ2-7,NA,CATKDRSYEQYF,TGTGCCACCAAAGACAGGTCTTACGAGCAGTACTTC
NA,TRBV6-2/TRBV6-3,TRBJ2-3,TRBD1,CASSSRGLTRDTQYF,TGTGCCAGCAGTTCCAGGGGGTTGACAAGAGATACGCAGTATTTT
NA,TRBV7-2,TRBJ1-5,NA,CASSPNRGNQPQHF,TGTGCCAGCAGCCCGAATCGCGGCAATCAGCCCCAGCATTTT
many,TRBV25-1,TRBJ2-1,NA,CASSDLRTHNEQFF,TGTGCCAGCAGTGATCTTAGGACTCACAATGAGCAGTTCTTC
NA,TRBV6-2/TRBV6-3,TRBJ1-5,NA,CASSYEMSYRVDQPQHF,TGTGCCAGCAGTTACGAGATGAGCTACCGTGTGGATCAGCCCCAGCATTTT
NA,TRBV18,TRBJ1-6,TRBD1,CASSPDRQGLNSPLHF,TGTGCCAGCTCACCTGATAGACAGGGCCTAAATTCACCCCTCCACTTT
NA,TRBV15,TRBJ2-1,TRBD2,CATSRERLAGGRGNEQFF,TGTGCCACCAGCAGAGAGAGACTAGCGGGAGGGCGCGGCAATGAGCAGTTCTTC
NA,TRBV7-8,TRBJ2-4,NA,CASSLGVTKNIQYF,TGTGCCAGCAGCTTAGGAGTGACCAAAAACATTCAGTACTTC
NA,TRBV5-1,TRBJ1-2,NA,CASRQDYGYTF,TGCGCCAGCCGACAGGACTATGGCTACACCTTC
NA,TRBV11-2,TRBJ1-4,TRBD1,CASSFKQGTNEKLFF,TGTGCCAGCAGCTTTAAACAGGGGACTAATGAAAAACTGTTTTTT
NA,TRBV28,TRBJ2-6,TRBD1,CASSAMTGVHHSGANVLTF,TGTGCCAGCAGTGCAATGACAGGGGTCCACCACTCTGGGGCCAACGTCCTGACTTTC
NA,TRBV27,TRBJ2-1,NA,CASSRSWSSYNEQFF,TGTGCCAGCAGTCGGAGCTGGAGCTCCTACAATGAGCAGTTCTTC
NA,TRBV7-9,TRBJ2-3,NA,CASTPISGTDTQYF,TGTGCCAGCACCCCTATTTCTGGCACAGATACGCAGTATTTT
once,TRBV15,TRBJ1-2,NA,CATSRETDGSYGYTF,TGTGCCACCAGCAGAGAAACCGACGGGAGCTATGGCTACACCTTC
NA,TRBV2,TRBJ2-1,NA,CASDMGLNSYNEQFF,TGTGCCAGCGACATGGGACTGAACTCCTACAATGAGCAGTTCTTC
few,TRBV4-3,TRBJ1-2,NA,CASSQGTGNAQFYGYTF,TGCGCCAGCAGCCAAGGTACAGGGAACGCACAATTTTATGGCTACACCTTC
NA,TRBV3-1/TRBV3-2,TRBJ1-1,NA,CASSQEGGSRSAEAFF,TGTGCCAGCAGCCAAGAGGGAGGGTCGAGGTCGGCCGAAGCTTTCTTT
NA,TRBV6-1,TRBJ1-1,TRBD1,CASSDPDRAAFF,TGTGCCAGCAGTGATCCGGACAGGGCAGCTTTCTTT
NA,TRBV5-1,TRBJ2-7,NA,CASSLVAGRNYEQYF,TGCGCCAGCAGCTTGGTGGCAGGGCGTAACTACGAGCAGTACTTC
NA,TRBV7-2,TRBJ1-5,NA,CASSQLDQPQHF,TGTGCCAGCAGCCAACTGGATCAGCCCCAGCATTTT
NA,TRBV5-4,TRBJ2-3,TRBD2,CASTPGGGRAADTQYF,TGTGCCAGCACGCCGGGAGGGGGGCGCGCCGCAGATACGCAGTATTTT
NA,TRBV5-1,TRBJ2-7,TRBD1,CASNPSGGSYEQYF,TGCGCCAGCAACCCTTCAGGGGGATCCTACGAGCAGTACTTC
once,TRBV5-1,TRBJ1-5,NA,CASSRGGSNQPQHF,TGCGCCAGCAGCCGGGGAGGTAGCAATCAGCCCCAGCATTTT
NA,TRBV6-5,TRBJ2-7,NA,CASSLSSYEQYF,TGTGCCAGCAGTCTAAGCTCCTACGAGCAGTACTTC
NA,TRBV7-6,TRBJ1-2,NA,CASSLYEGSTYGYTF,TGTGCCAGCAGCTTATATGAGGGATCGACTTATGGCTACACCTTC
NA,TRBV7-2,TRBJ1-1,NA,CASSLQGNTEAFF,TGTGCCAGCAGCCTACAGGGGAACACTGAAGCTTTCTTT
NA,TRBV28,TRBJ2-7,NA,CASSLGLDTAEQYF,TGTGCCAGCAGTTTAGGGTTGGACACCGCGGAGCAGTACTTC
NA,TRBV7-2,TRBJ1-1,NA,CASSLWKGTEAFF,TGTGCCAGCAGCTTATGGAAGGGGACTGAAGCTTTCTTT
NA,TRBV7-2,TRBJ2-2,TRBD1,CASSSHRGGNTGELFF,TGTGCCAGCAGCTCACACAGGGGTGGTAACACCGGGGAGCTGTTTTTT
NA,TRBV5-1,TRBJ1-1,NA,CASSLIMNTEAFF,TGCGCCAGCAGCTTGATTATGAACACTGAAGCTTTCTTT
NA,TRBV20-1,TRBJ2-4,NA,CSASAENIQYF,TGCAGTGCTAGTGCGGAAAACATTCAGTACTTC
NA,TRBV9,TRBJ2-2,TRBD1,CASSATGATGELFF,TGTGCCAGCAGCGCGACAGGGGCCACCGGGGAGCTGTTTTTT
NA,TRBV3-1/TRBV3-2,TRBJ2-3,TRBD1,CASSGTGMNTQYF,TGTGCCAGCAGTGGGACAGGGATGAATACGCAGTATTTT
NA,TRBV6-2/TRBV6-3,TRBJ1-1,TRBD1,CASSGQVNTEAFF,TGTGCCAGCAGTGGACAGGTGAACACTGAAGCTTTCTTT
NA,TRBV7-8,TRBJ1-1,NA,CASRADTEAFF,TGTGCCAGCAGGGCGGACACTGAAGCTTTCTTT
NA,TRBV21-1,TRBJ2-7,NA,CAGLGQGAKKFYEQYF,TGTGCCGGCCTCGGACAGGGGGCGAAGAAGTTCTACGAGCAGTACTTC
NA,TRBV16,TRBJ2-1,TRBD1,CASSPPGQGNEQFF,TGTGCCAGCAGCCCGCCCGGACAGGGGAATGAGCAGTTCTTC
once,TRBV18,TRBJ2-7,TRBD1,CASSPRDRGEQYF,TGTGCCAGCTCACCACGGGACAGGGGCGAGCAGTACTTC
many,TRBV27,TRBJ1-5,NA,CASSSTGSDSQPQHF,TGTGCCAGCAGTTCGACGGGGAGCGACTCTCAGCCCCAGCATTTT
NA,TRBV28,TRBJ1-2,NA,CASSQEGYGYTF,TGTGCCAGCAGCCAGGAAGGCTATGGCTACACCTTC
NA,TRBV28,TRBJ2-7,TRBD2,CASSPGGLAESKWYF,TGTGCCAGCAGTCCAGGTGGACTAGCGGAATCCAAATGGTACTTC
few,TRBV11-3,TRBJ2-1,TRBD2,CASSFAPGLADNEQFF,TGTGCCAGCAGCTTCGCACCGGGACTAGCGGACAATGAGCAGTTCTTC
NA,TRBV27,TRBJ1-2,NA,CASSSKQGFYGYTF,TGTGCCAGCAGTAGTAAACAGGGATTTTATGGCTACACCTTC
NA,TRBV28,TRBJ1-2,NA,CASSGREDYGYTF,TGTGCCAGCAGCGGCAGGGAGGACTATGGCTACACCTTC
NA,TRBV5-1,TRBJ1-6,TRBD1,CASSWDRGSNSPLHF,TGCGCCAGCAGCTGGGACAGGGGGTCTAATTCACCCCTCCACTTT
NA,TRBV29-1,TRBJ2-7,NA,CSVRGGGHEQYF,TGCAGCGTTCGTGGGGGCGGCCACGAGCAGTACTTC
once,TRBV4-2,TRBJ2-1,NA,CASSPDRFNEQFF,TGTGCCAGCAGCCCAGACAGGTTTAATGAGCAGTTCTTC